This is a list of T cell receptor beta chains from one sample in a study of T cells in Graves' hyperthyroidism and ophthalmopathy. TCRdb analysed the multiplex PCR reads with MiXCR anew, one entry per CDR3 protein. The sample comprises about 570,000 distinct CDR3 sequences, about 45% of which are singletons, and roughly 20% rests with the top ten. Sequencing was carried out using peripheral blood or thyroid tissue (not recorded which). All receptors come from an adult woman with Graves' disease, either hyperthyroidism or ophthalmopathy (not recorded which). Each CDR3 is given with its conserved first and last residue. D genes are given only for firm matches. Clone size is stated in some rows and not others, as once, few, many or a class when expanded.

>TRBV5-1|-|many|TRBJ1-2
CASSLLPEQGYTF
TGCGCCAGCAGCTTGTTGCCAGAACAGGGCTACACCTTC
>TRBV7-9|-|-|TRBJ2-3
CASSVGLDTDTQYF
TGTGCCAGCAGCGTCGGGCTGGACACAGATACGCAGTATTTT
>TRBV2|TRBD1|once|TRBJ1-5
CASSPNRDRGFQPQHF
TGTGCCAGCTCTCCAAACCGGGACAGGGGGTTTCAGCCCCAGCATTTT
>TRBV7-9|-|-|TRBJ1-2
CASSWEVGGYTF
TGTGCCAGCAGCTGGGAAGTTGGTGGCTACACCTTC
>TRBV25-1|-|many|TRBJ1-6
CASSEPSSYNSPLHF
TGTGCCAGCAGTGAGCCCAGCTCCTATAATTCACCCCTCCACTTT
>TRBV10-3|-|-|TRBJ1-2
CAIANRLPGDGYTF
TGTGCCATTGCCAACAGATTACCGGGAGATGGCTACACCTTC
>TRBV29-1|-|-|TRBJ2-7
CSVGMAGSYEQYF
TGCAGCGTCGGAATGGCAGGCTCCTACGAGCAGTACTTC
>TRBV5-1|-|once|TRBJ2-7
CASSRGQRASYEQYF
TGCGCCAGCAGCCGCGGACAGAGAGCCTCCTACGAGCAGTACTTC
>TRBV2|TRBD1|-|TRBJ2-5
CASRLGTAERETQYF
TGTGCCAGCAGGCTGGGGACAGCGGAAAGAGAGACCCAGTACTTC
>TRBV5-1|-|many|TRBJ1-6
CASSPDVNSPLHF
TGCGCCAGCAGCCCGGACGTTAATTCACCCCTCCACTTT
>TRBV10-3|-|-|TRBJ2-5
CAISALRGRTGTYQETQYF
TGTGCCATCAGTGCTTTGAGGGGCAGAACAGGAACGTACCAAGAGACCCAGTACTTC
>TRBV19|-|many|TRBJ1-4
CASSPLVPVNEKLFF
TGTGCCAGTAGTCCTCTGGTTCCCGTTAATGAAAAACTGTTTTTT
>TRBV20-1|TRBD1|-|TRBJ2-2
CSARGLTGDTGELFF
TGCAGTGCTAGAGGACTGACAGGGGACACCGGGGAGCTGTTTTTT
>TRBV28|-|-|TRBJ1-5
CASSFTGFWGLQPQHF
TGTGCCAGCAGTTTTACAGGGTTTTGGGGCCTGCAGCCCCAGCATTTT
>TRBV10-3|TRBD1|few|TRBJ2-6
CAIRMGQGASGANVLTF
TGTGCCATCAGAATGGGACAGGGGGCTTCTGGGGCCAACGTCCTGACTTTC
>TRBV7-8|-|many|TRBJ1-2
CASSLGYRGRTNYGYTF
TGTGCCAGCAGCTTAGGGTACCGGGGCAGGACTAACTATGGCTACACCTTC
>TRBV19|TRBD2|-|TRBJ2-2
CASSGLALTGELFF
TGTGCCAGTAGCGGACTAGCCCTGACCGGGGAGCTGTTTTTT
>TRBV4-2|-|many|TRBJ1-3
CASSPEDGNTIYF
TGTGCCAGCAGCCCAGAGGACGGAAACACCATATATTTT
>TRBV24-1|TRBD1|many|TRBJ1-1
CATSDGQGRTEAFF
TGTGCCACCAGTGATGGACAGGGCCGAACTGAAGCTTTCTTT
>TRBV5-6|-|once|TRBJ1-1
CAISEKAGTEAFF
TGTGCCATCAGTGAGAAGGCAGGGACTGAAGCTTTCTTT
>TRBV24-1|-|few|TRBJ2-7
CATSDQDSTYEQYF
TGTGCCACCAGTGATCAGGACAGTACCTACGAGCAGTACTTC
>TRBV19|TRBD1|-|TRBJ2-7
CASTGQGRAYEQYF
TGTGCCAGTACCGGACAGGGCAGAGCCTACGAGCAGTACTTC
>TRBV7-8|-|-|TRBJ2-7
CASSFRGEETYEQYF
TGTGCCAGCAGCTTTAGGGGGGAGGAAACCTACGAGCAGTACTTC
>TRBV12-3/TRBV12-4|TRBD2|-|TRBJ2-7
CASSWPGLAGARYEQYF
TGTGCCAGCAGTTGGCCGGGACTAGCGGGAGCTCGTTACGAGCAGTACTTC
>TRBV10-3|TRBD1|few|TRBJ2-6
CAISATGGRDSGANVLTF
TGTGCCATCAGTGCTACAGGGGGCCGCGACTCTGGGGCCAACGTCCTGACTTTC